These 5 T cell receptor beta chains came from one sample sequenced in a study of T cells in Graves' hyperthyroidism and ophthalmopathy (dated by TCRdb to about 2019). The library was prepared using multiplex PCR. The instrument was an Illumina HiSeq 2000. TCR beta CDR3 regions were amplified from RNA transcripts. The first round of RT-PCR for the TCR CDR3 was performed with the HTBI primer set and the Qiagen OneStep RT-PCR kit. TCRdb reprocessed the public reads (quality trimming at Q25 with fastp, clone calling with MiXCR) and kept in-frame beta chains. Each CDR3 protein appears once, grouped with its most common genes and DNA. This sample has over 350,000 distinct CDR3 sequences in its table, and under 20% of those were observed once. Of the sample, around 40% is held by the ten largest clones. Specimen: blood. The receptor set was obtained from a man aged 18 to 35 with Graves' ophthalmopathy.

The chain links TRBV11-2 to TRBJ2-5; 8 bases agree with TRBD2. The V segment lost 7 bases and the J segment 1 base; nucleotides outside the gene matches: 5. This CDR3 spans 14 amino acids. Looked up from germline, CDR1 is SGHAT and CDR2 is FQNNGV. In DNA, the CDR3 is TGTGCCAGCAACCCTGGGACTAGCCAAGAGACCCAGTACTTC. Amino acids: CASNPGTSQETQYF. Full variable domain (outside the CDR3, taken from reference TRBV11-2 and TRBJ2-5): EAGVAQSPRYKIIEKRQSVAFWCNPISGHATLYWYQQILGQGPKLLIQFQNNGVVDDSQLPKDRFSAERLKGVDSTLKIQPAKLEDSAVYLCASNPGTSQETQYFGPGTRLLVL.

This clonotype was picked up many times. The J gene is TRBJ2-3, the V gene TRBV20-1, with D possibly called TRBD1 or TRBD2 (6 bases each). The CDR3 totals 10 residues. The germline CDR1 and CDR2 sequences are DFQATT and SNEGSKA (reference sequence). V gave up 6 bases and J gave up 13 bases, with 14 bases separating them. The CDR3 DNA sequence: TGCAGTGCCCGGGGGCCAGCGAAGTATTTT. Translation: CSARGPAKYF.

Concerning this clonotype: A much larger clone is a single base away; this may be a read error. This sequence joins TRBV2 and TRBJ1-4; unclear D gene. The CDR3 spans 16 residues. Germline V CDR1 and CDR2: SNHLY, FYNNEI. CDR3 nucleotide sequence: TGTGCCAGCAGTGAGCTGGGAATTCCGTTGGAAGAAAAACCGTTTTTT. It encodes CASSELGIPLEEKPFF.

This rearrangement joins TRBV5-1 to TRBJ2-5; D is perhaps TRBD1 (6 bases). This CDR3 has 15 amino acids. Germline V gives CDR1 SGHRS, CDR2 YFSETQ. V shed 4 bases and J shed 2 bases, with 15 bases lying between them. The CDR3: CASSPARTEQETQYF. CDR3 DNA: TGCGCCAGCAGCCCCGCCAGGACAGAGCAAGAGACCCAGTACTTC.

This clonotype was picked up many times. The rearrangement uses TRBV27 and TRBJ2-7, with no clear D. Germline V gene sequence: CDR1 MNHEY, CDR2 SMNVEV (reference sequence). V was shortened by 4 bases and J by 2 bases, with 12 bases between the two germline ends. The CDR3 consists of 14 residues. DNA for the CDR3: TGTGCCAGCAGTTGGGCGTGGTCCACCTACGAGCAGTACTTC. Protein product: CASSWAWSTYEQYF.